The sequence of this TCR beta chain was determined in a study of T cell changes during pregnancy in multiple sclerosis. This table comes from immunoSEQ multiplex PCR, and its TCRdb copy is limited to in-frame clones, with some not included. This table has 90,000 to 100,000 clones, approximately 92% appearing once. This CDR3 contains 15 residues. The V end lost 7 bases, the J end lost 3 bases, and 16 bases lay between the germline ends. CDR1 and CDR2 from the germline V gene are SGHDN and FVKESK. The V and J genes are TRBV14 and TRBJ1-3; D not certain. This receptor was obtained from a female donor with multiple sclerosis, enrolled in a pregnancy study. The sample here was peripheral blood, taken in the first trimester of pregnancy. The CDR3, as DNA: TGTGCCAGCAAGCTTGGGAGAGCCTTTGGAAACACCATATATTTT. Translating it yields CASKLGRAFGNTIYF.